Shown below are 11 T cell receptor beta chains from a single sample sequenced in a study of blood T cell repertoires in COVID-19. The protocol was immunoSEQ multiplex PCR, while the TCRdb copy is restricted to in-frame clones and leaves out a portion. The table has a few hundred thousand clones, 86% seen once. The sequenced material came from PBMCs or T cells enriched from blood (not recorded which). These receptors were taken from a woman in her 40s with acute COVID-19.

The chain carries TRBV5-4 and TRBJ1-1; D is unclear. The CDR3 runs 13 residues. V lost 4 bases, J lost 5 bases, and 12 bases lay in between. Germline CDR1 reads SGHNT; CDR2 reads YYREEE (reference sequence). CDR3 DNA: TGTGCCAGCAGCAATTACCCGGTAACTGAAGCTTTCTTT. This translates into CASSNYPVTEAFF.

This clone was counted between two and nine times. The rearrangement links TRBV11-3 to TRBJ2-7; D is unresolved. Germline V gives CDR1 SGHNT, CDR2 YENEEA. This CDR3 region has 15 residues. V lost 1 base and J 3 bases, leaving 13 bases between the germline ends. The CDR3 sequence is CASSLAGDNLYEQYF. In nucleotides, the CDR3 is TGTGCCAGCAGCTTAGCCGGTGACAACCTCTACGAGCAGTACTTC.

The V gene is TRBV2, the J gene TRBJ2-1, with D perhaps matching TRBD2 (7 bases). The germline CDR1 and CDR2 sequences are SNHLY and FYNNEI. V lost 3 bases and J lost 5, with 14 bases in between. The CDR3 is made up of 15 amino acids. The CDR3 loop is CASSDPRRGHNEQFF. For the CDR3, the DNA is TGTGCCAGCAGTGACCCCCGGCGGGGGCACAATGAGCAGTTCTTC.

The chain recombines TRBV7-2 with TRBJ1-6; D is ambiguous. The CDR3 loop spans 18 amino acids. Germline CDR1 and CDR2: SGHTA and FQGNSA. Trimming took 4 bases from V and 5 from J, leaving 21 bases between them. The CDR3: CASSSVGGVAGNNSPLHF. CDR3 coding DNA: TGTGCCAGCAGCTCGGTAGGCGGGGTGGCAGGAAATAATTCACCCCTCCACTTT. The whole variable domain, remainder taken from reference TRBV7-2 and TRBJ1-6, is GAGVSQSPSNKVTEKGKDVELRCDPISGHTALYWYRQSLGQGLEFLIYFQGNSAPDKSGLPSDRFSAERTGGSVSTLTIQRTQQEDSAVYLCASSSVGGVAGNNSPLHFGNGTRLTVT.

This chain connects TRBV27 to TRBJ1-2; 12 bases map to TRBD1. Germline trimming cut 3 bases from V and 10 bases from J; bases unmatched to any gene: 3. Germline CDR1 and CDR2: MNHEY and SMNVEV (reference sequence). This CDR3 has 13 amino acids. CDR3 sequence (DNA): TGTGCCAGCAGTTTGGGGACAGGGGGCGACTACACCTTC. This translates into CASSLGTGGDYTF.

The chain carries TRBV6-2 or TRBV6-3 and TRBJ2-7; D is perhaps TRBD1 (5 bases). CDR3 length: 15 amino acids. The V end lost 2 bases, the J end lost 3 bases, and 14 bases lay between the germline ends. Germline-derived CDR1 and CDR2 are MNHEY and SVGEGT. The CDR3 protein is CASSYGSRGVYEQYF. Written as DNA, the CDR3 is TGTGCCAGCAGTTACGGGTCAAGGGGTGTCTACGAGCAGTACTTC.

The chain has TRBV19 and TRBJ1-1; tentative D call: TRBD1 (6 bases). CDR3 length: 13 residues. With 7 bases removed from V and 8 bases from J, the gap between germline ends came to 17 bases. Germline assignment: CDR1 LNHDA and CDR2 SQIVND (reference sequence). The CDR3 protein is CASNRAQGTEAFF. CDR3 in DNA: TGTGCCAGTAATCGGGCACAGGGAACCGAAGCTTTCTTT.

The CDR3 spells CASSLSLITDTQYF. The DNA of the CDR3 is TGTGCCAGCAGTTTATCACTGATCACAGATACGCAGTATTTT. V and J are TRBV27 and TRBJ2-3, with D unclear. Trimming cost V 0 bases and J 2 bases, with 6 bases left between them. The CDR3 loop spans 14 amino acids. The germline CDR1 and CDR2 sequences are MNHEY and SMNVEV (reference sequence).

V usage is TRBV9 and J usage is TRBJ1-2, with D uncertain. Germline CDR1 SGDLS, CDR2 YYNGEE. This CDR3 has 14 amino acids. V shed 0 bases and J shed 4 bases, with 10 bases lying between them. The CDR3 spells CASSVGEWGYGYTF. The CDR3 DNA is TGTGCCAGCAGCGTAGGGGAGTGGGGCTATGGCTACACCTTC.

The gene calls are TRBV5-8 and TRBJ1-5; weak D call: TRBD1 (5 bases). Germline V gives CDR1 SGHTS, CDR2 YDEGEE. The CDR3 totals 14 residues. The ends were cut back, 1 base at V and 5 bases at J, with 10 bases in the middle. The CDR3 DNA reads as TGTGCCAGCAGCTTGACAGGCTCCTATCAGCCCCAGCATTTT. Translated, it gives CASSLTGSYQPQHF.

The J gene is TRBJ1-1, the V gene TRBV13; weak D call: TRBD1 (6 bases). V gave up 5 bases and J gave up 4 bases, with 20 bases separating them. Per the germline V gene, CDR1 is PRHDT and CDR2 is FYEKMQ (reference sequence). The CDR3 runs to 16 residues. The CDR3 loop reads CASSRTAGARGTEAFF. The CDR3 DNA is TGTGCCAGCAGCCGAACCGCAGGGGCGAGGGGCACTGAAGCTTTCTTT. The full variable domain, completed using reference TRBV13 and TRBJ1-1, is AAGVIQSPRHLIKEKRETATLKCYPIPRHDTVYWYQQGPGQDPQFLISFYEKMQSDKGSIPDRFSAQQFSDYHSELNMSSLELGDSALYFCASSRTAGARGTEAFFGQGTRLTVV.